This entry concerns a single TCR beta chain. The germline V gene has CDR1 SEHNR and CDR2 FQNEAQ (reference sequence). The CDR3 extends over 13 amino acids. The germline V and J ends were trimmed by 7 bases and 5 bases, with 14 bases remaining between them. The repertoire was sequenced with immunoSEQ multiplex PCR; TCRdb's copy has only in-frame clones and lacks some. The repertoire holds more than 50,000 clones, 75% to 80% seen once, with 2% to 3% in the top ten. The record originates from a study of OX40 agonist ivuxolimab in advanced cancers. The sample was CD4+ or CD8+ T cells sorted from blood, taken in a trial of the OX40 agonist ivuxolimab. The genes are TRBV7-9 and TRBJ2-5; D is perhaps TRBD1 (7 bases). The sequence derives from an adult with an advanced solid tumor such as melanoma, head and neck, liver or kidney cancer. The CDR3 here is CASNDPGGETQYF. CDR3 nucleotides: TGTGCCAGCAACGACCCAGGGGGGGAGACCCAGTACTTC.